This passage covers 4 T cell receptor beta chains from one sample sequenced in a study of blood T cell repertoires in COVID-19. Method: immunoSEQ multiplex PCR; TCRdb's copy keeps in-frame clones and lacks some. The sample holds fewer than 250,000 clones, around 88% seen once. Sequenced input: PBMCs or T cells enriched from blood (not recorded which). Source of these receptors: a woman between 45 and 65 years old who had recovered from COVID-19.

The chain is built from TRBV3-1 (or the pseudogene TRBV3-2) and TRBJ2-2; TRBD1 matches 7 bases. V shed 3 bases and J 3 bases; nucleotides not matched to a gene: 1. CDR1 and CDR2 (germline): LGHDT, YNNKEL (reference sequence). This CDR3 is 14 amino acids long. This chain's CDR3 is CASSQTGHTGELFF. Written as DNA, the CDR3 is TGTGCCAGCAGCCAGACAGGGCACACCGGGGAGCTGTTTTTT.

This chain uses TRBV19 with TRBJ1-3; TRBD1 is a possible D gene (5 bases). The CDR3 consists of 17 residues. The V gene lost 4 bases and the J gene lost 0 bases, with 16 bases spanning the gap. From germline, CDR1 is LNHDA and CDR2 SQIVND (reference sequence). The CDR3 reads CASSRGGRSSSGNTIYF. The CDR3, as DNA: TGTGCCAGTAGTAGGGGCGGACGTTCGAGCTCTGGAAACACCATATATTTT. The whole variable domain, filled in from reference TRBV19 and TRBJ1-3, reads DGGITQSPKYLFRKEGQNVTLSCEQNLNHDAMYWYRQDPGQGLRLIYYSQIVNDFQKGDIAEGYSVSREKKESFPLTVTSAQKNPTAFYLCASSRGGRSSSGNTIYFGEGSWLTVV.

The sample holds a few counts of this clone. The rearrangement links TRBV19 to TRBJ2-4; TRBD2 might be the D (6 bases). The CDR3 runs 15 residues. Trimming stripped 1 base from V and 3 bases from J, with 10 bases between. The germline V gene has CDR1 LNHDA and CDR2 SQIVND (reference sequence). The DNA for the CDR3 is TGTGCCAGTAGTATAGGGCAGGGAGGCAAAAACATTCAGTACTTC. It yields the protein CASSIGQGGKNIQYF.

A remark on this clone: This same CDR3 is encoded by further DNA sequences in the sample. The rearrangement joins TRBV6-5 to TRBJ2-1; 8 bases agree with TRBD2. The CDR3 extends over 14 amino acids. V trimming: 6 bases; J trimming: 1 base; junction bases outside the gene matches: 2. Per the germline V gene, CDR1 is MNHEY and CDR2 is SVGAGI. CDR3 loop: CASRGTSSYNEQFF. CDR3 in DNA: TGTGCCAGCAGGGGGACTAGTTCCTACAATGAGCAGTTCTTC.